This TCR beta chain was profiled in a study of blood T cell repertoires in COVID-19. Whole-study context: From T cells, B-cell-depleted T cells, or PBMCs came the material, which was cDNA or gDNA.

Trimming pared 1 base from V and 7 bases from J, leaving 10 bases between. This CDR3 comprises 13 residues. Germline CDR1 is SEHNR and CDR2 is FQNEAQ (reference sequence). In the original analysis: Researchers report that nucleated cell counts were estimated from reference gene primer amplification. The table came from immunoSEQ multiplex PCR; TCRdb's copy has only in-frame clones and leaves some out. V, J and clone size reflect that table, while D and trimming were determined from the DNA. Of some 170,000 clones in the sample, around four fifths are singletons; the top ten hold approximately 2.6%. The sequenced sample consisted of peripheral blood. The sequence came from a man between 65 and 80 years old with acute or convalescent COVID-19. The V call is TRBV7-9, the J call TRBJ1-2; TRBD1 might be the D (6 bases). CDR3 sequence: CASSLEQGSGYTF. The CDR3 region has the DNA TGTGCCAGCAGCTTAGAACAGGGAAGTGGCTACACCTTC. Supplemented by reference TRBV7-9 and TRBJ1-2, the full variable domain reads DTGVSQNPRHKITKRGQNVTFRCDPISEHNRLYWYRQTLGQGPEFLTYFQNEAQLEKSRLLSDRFSAERPKGSFSTLEIQRTEQGDSAMYLCASSLEQGSGYTFGSGTRLTVV.